The TCR beta chain described here comes from a study of tissue T cells after allogeneic stem cell transplantation (dated by TCRdb to the early 2020s). General notes on the study: TCR beta repertoires were profiled across many tissues obtained from research autopsies of patients with and without GVHD, as well as in mouse models of GVHD. The human arm was conducted as a prospective observational study, and neither blinding nor randomization was performed. Overall study outcomes, separate from this receptor: Sampling depth was acknowledged as a limitation, and the patient cohort was both small and clinically heterogeneous. The study did not establish which tissue TCRs were alloreactive or antigen-specific, and some clones may have been host cells that persisted. Within patients, how anatomically similar tissues were was a major factor shaping TCR repertoire composition, regardless of disease or transplant status. In both patients and mice, T cells from blood and spleen covered only a limited part of the TCR repertoire found in tissues. Only a few T cell clones appeared in more than one patient, yet motif-based clustering showed tissue-specific repertoire signatures that were shared between patients.

Libraries came from the immunoSEQ multiplex PCR assay. Adaptive Biotechnologies performed TCRbeta CDR3 sequencing at survey depth and reported CDR3 sequences, V/J genes, productive frequency, and template counts. Amplification of TCR beta CDR3 regions started from genomic DNA instead of RNA. As for the original processing: Jensen-Shannon divergence was used to quantify pairwise repertoire overlap between tissues, with a value of 1 indicating complete divergence and a value of 0 indicating identical repertoires. Tissues were grouped by single-linkage agglomerative hierarchical clustering of pairwise JSD values, and the clustering results were shown as dendrograms. All patient samples were analyzed with GLIPH2 using simulation_depth 1000, kmer_min_depth 3 and cdr3_length_cutoff 8, and only groups containing more than two unique CDR3s were kept. In a standardized tissue-overlap score, Jaccard GLIPH-group overlap across patients was extrapolated to a standard repertoire size of 1000 clones. Linear mixed-effect models, with tissue included as a fixed effect and individual included as a random effect, were used to assess associations of diversity with clinical or experimental variables. The table comes from immuneACCESS by way of TCRdb, which keeps in-frame sequences with V and J called. Part of the clones is missing from these tables; in studies checked, under half for an unresolved V gene and the rest for unknown reasons. That table gives V, J and clone size, and the DNA gave D and trimming. This sample has some 22,000 clones in its table, and around 70% of those were observed once. The ten most abundant clones make up roughly 0.38% of the sample.

Concerning this clone itself: Its antigen has not been determined. Mouse gene names and germline sequences are the ones reported for this receptor. The read halts 1 residue ahead of the CDR3 end, with the missing end drawn from the germline J gene.

CDR1 NNHNN and CDR2 SYGAGS were looked up in the germline V gene (reference sequence). The junction shows trimming of 0 bases on V and 1 base on J, plus 7 bases between the germline ends. Measured from the cysteine to the phenylalanine, the CDR3 is 14 residues long. Sequencing covers 39 bases of the CDR3, shown here with the frame starting at base 1. This receptor was identified in a female BALB/c mouse in good health. This strain of mice has MHC haplotype H2-d. Sequencing was carried out using blood. The sequence links TRBV13-2 to TRBJ1-2, with the D gene uncertain. The part of the CDR3 DNA that was read is TGTGCCAGCGGTGATGTCGGAATAAACTCCGACTACACC. This translates into CASGDVGINSDYT. The whole CDR3 sequence is CASGDVGINSDYTF.